This T cell receptor beta chain comes out of a study of sequential checkpoint blockade in melanoma. Study background: First-line arms were nivolumab then ipilimumab, or the reverse, randomized 1:1.

The CDR3 has 15 amino acids. The V gene lost 0 bases and the J gene lost 2 bases, with 9 bases spanning the gap. Germline lookup yields CDR1 SGDLS and CDR2 YYNGEE. Repertoires were generated with immunoSEQ multiplex PCR, while TCRdb's copy carries only in-frame clones and drops some. The sample lists roughly 13,000 clones; 61% were seen once. Treatment noted: randomized to nivolumab then ipilimumab (arm A) or the reverse (arm B). J is TRBJ2-1 and V is TRBV9; weak D call: TRBD2 (5 bases). This TCR came from a human donor with melanoma. The material was CD8+ T cells sorted from blood (inferred from file names), obtained from a patient given nivolumab and ipilimumab in sequence. CDR3 amino acids: CASSVEASPYNEQFF. CDR3 nucleotide sequence: TGTGCCAGCAGCGTAGAGGCTAGCCCCTACAATGAGCAGTTCTTC.